This T cell receptor (beta chain) was sequenced during a study of immune evolution from preneoplasia to lung adenocarcinoma. A word on this clone: What it binds is not known.

Germline values: CDR1 SGHVT, CDR2 SQSDAQ. V was clipped by 5 bases and J by 5 bases, with 10 bases between them. This CDR3 is built from 13 residues. Overall study results and limits: Top clone share appeared to fall from AAH through AIS, MIA, adenocarcinoma. Clonality was highest in normal lung, lower in later-stage lesions apparently. Highest clonality occurred in KRAS-mutant, not EGFR-mutant or double wild-type, nodules.

Each case's diagnosis was confirmed by two pathologists on H&E. Using immunoSEQ multiplex PCR, the repertoire was profiled, and TCRdb retains in-frame clones only, with some absent. The sample holds 1,100 to 1,500 clones, roughly 80% seen once. The sequenced sample was FFPE atypical adenomatous hyperplasia tissue from the lung. Documented subset: atypical adenomatous hyperplasia (AAH), lung preneoplasia. The gene calls are TRBV7-4 and TRBJ2-1; either TRBD1 or TRBD2 may fit D (5 bases each). The sequence came from a person between 65 and 79 years old with lung adenocarcinoma. The CDR3 here is CASSSWDDNEQFF. The CDR3 DNA is TGTGCCAGCAGCAGCTGGGACGACAATGAGCAGTTCTTC.